These T cell receptor beta chains were read from a single sample in a study of blood T cell repertoires in COVID-19. TCRdb's copy holds only in-frame clones and misses some; the assay was immunoSEQ multiplex PCR. The sample holds 330,000 or so clones, more than 70% seen once. Sequencing was performed on peripheral blood. Receptors were obtained from an older woman with COVID-19, enrolled during active disease. The CDR3 runs from the conserved cysteine through the conserved F or W. D genes are given only for firm matches. Size values are once, few and many counts, or a class for expanded clones, and some rows have none.

NA	TRBV5-8	TRBJ1-2	NA	TGTGCCAGCAACCAACAGGGTAACGGTCCACATGGCTACACCTTC	CASNQQGNGPHGYTF
NA	TRBV28	TRBJ1-5	NA	TGTGCCAGCAGGCGGAGGTTTGATCAGCCCCAGCATTTT	CASRRRFDQPQHF
NA	TRBV5-6	TRBJ1-1	NA	TGTGCCAGCGAAGTACGGGGCACTGAAGCTTTCTTT	CASEVRGTEAFF
NA	TRBV5-1	TRBJ1-4	NA	TGCGCCAGCAGCTTGGCCTGGGCAGGGGATAATGAAAAACTGTTTTTT	CASSLAWAGDNEKLFF
TRBD1	TRBV28	TRBJ1-6	few	TGTGCCAGCAGTTTAGGATCGGGGACAGGGGGATCACCCCTCCACTTT	CASSLGSGTGGSPLHF
NA	TRBV11-2	TRBJ2-6	NA	TGTGCCAGCAGCTTCCGAGGCAGGGGAAAGACTGGGGCCAACGTCCTGACTTTC	CASSFRGRGKTGANVLTF
NA	TRBV20-1	TRBJ1-1	NA	TGCAGTGCAGCGAACACTGAAGCTTTCTTT	CSAANTEAFF
NA	TRBV28	TRBJ1-1	NA	TGTGCCAGCAGTCCCCCGGGGGACCCGAACACTGAAGCTTTCTTT	CASSPPGDPNTEAFF
TRBD1	TRBV3-1/TRBV3-2	TRBJ2-7	few	TGTGCCAGCAGCCAAGAAGGCAGGGGGCTCGAGCAGTACTTC	CASSQEGRGLEQYF
TRBD1	TRBV24-1	TRBJ2-5	NA	TGTGCCACCAGTGAAGGACAGGGGGCGAGAGAGACCCAGTACTTC	CATSEGQGARETQYF